This entry describes one T cell receptor beta chain. Unique molecular identifiers were used to barcode this TCRbeta library. TCRdb fed the PCR reads into MiXCR, producing one record per CDR3 protein. The table shows some 550,000 distinct CDR3 sequences, with 20% to 25% occurring only once. This record belongs to a study of T-cell reconstitution after alpha-beta-depleted transplantation in children. The CDR3 has 16 residues. The V end was cut by 6 bases, the J end by 0 bases, with 15 bases between. The specimen was PBMCs, mostly from graft donor cells, collected 360 days after TCRalphabeta/CD19-depleted stem cell transplant. The V call is TRBV12-3 or TRBV12-4, the J call TRBJ2-1; D is unclear. This clonotype originated in a boy less than two years old who had a stem cell transplant for acute myeloid leukemia, so the T cells may come from the graft donor. The CDR3 reads CASRFTHYLSYNEQFF. CDR3 sequence (DNA): TGTGCCAGCAGGTTCACGCACTACCTCTCCTACAATGAGCAGTTCTTC.